What follows are 6 T cell receptor beta chains derived from one specimen sequenced in a study of shared clonotypes between healthy human individuals. This table comes from immunoSEQ multiplex PCR, and its TCRdb copy is limited to in-frame clones, with some not included. This table has roughly 1,500,000 clones, 98% appearing once. Input material: naive CD4+ T cells sorted from blood. The subset denotes: CD45RA+ positively selected. The receptors derive from a man aged 30 to 39 in good health.

This chain uses TRBV18 with TRBJ2-2; D ambiguous. V was cut by 1 base and J by 7 bases, with 7 bases left in between. This CDR3 is 13 amino acids long. The germline V gene has CDR1 KGHSH and CDR2 LQKENI. The CDR3, as DNA: TGTGCCAGCTCACCACAGGCTGGCGGGGAGCTGTTTTTT. Translating gives CASSPQAGGELFF.

The chain uses TRBV28 and TRBJ1-4; D ambiguous. Germline-derived CDR1 and CDR2 are MDHEN and SYDVKM. This CDR3 comprises 15 residues. Trimming took 5 bases from V and 5 from J, leaving 15 bases between them. This CDR3 reads CASSTPGRPNEKLFF. The CDR3 DNA is TGTGCCAGCAGTACTCCCGGGAGACCGAATGAAAAACTGTTTTTT.

The chain joins TRBV11-3 to TRBJ2-1; D ambiguous. This CDR3 comprises 14 residues. The V end was cut by 4 bases, the J end by 6 bases, with 13 bases between. Germline loops: CDR1 SGHNT, CDR2 YENEEA. This CDR3 is CASSSRVAGNEQFF. Written as DNA, the CDR3 is TGTGCCAGCAGCTCCCGGGTAGCTGGCAATGAGCAGTTCTTC.

The count of this clone is one. The CDR3 nucleotides read TGCGCCAGCAGCTTGGTTCCCTTGGAGACCCAGTACTTC. It yields the protein CASSLVPLETQYF. The chain joins TRBV5-1 to TRBJ2-5; no clear D gene. Germline V gene sequence: CDR1 SGHRS, CDR2 YFSETQ. The V gene lost 0 bases and the J gene lost 5 bases, with 8 bases spanning the gap. The CDR3 runs to 13 residues.

The chain employs TRBV9 and TRBJ2-2; a weak D match, TRBD2 (5 bases). The V and J ends lost 0 bases and 5 bases respectively, with 11 bases between them. In germline, CDR1 is SGDLS, CDR2 YYNGEE. CDR3 length equals 15 residues. CDR3 bases: TGTGCCAGCAGCGTAGGGCCCCGGGATACCGGGGAGCTGTTTTTT. It is translated as CASSVGPRDTGELFF.

This chain uses TRBV10-1 with TRBJ2-1; no clear D gene. Trimming took off 3 bases at V and 13 bases at J, with 10 bases between the two ends. Germline V gives CDR1 WNHNN, CDR2 SYGVQD (reference sequence). CDR3 length: 11 residues. CDR3 DNA sequence: TGCGCCAGCAGTGATATGCGCACCCAGTTCTTC. This encodes CASSDMRTQFF.